This T cell receptor (beta chain) was sequenced during a study of early T cells in non-severe SARS-CoV-2 infection. Study-wide background: Unsorted whole-blood RNA was sequenced in bulk, leaving chains unpaired. Findings of the study overall: Matches to VDJdb favored anti-spike CD8 responses and missed private and CD4 specificities.

Attached unique molecular identifiers marked individual cDNA molecules. TCRdb passed the 5' RACE reads through MiXCR, listing each CDR3 protein once. This table holds roughly 32,000 distinct CDR3 sequences, about 10% found once. This clonotype was recorded many times. Its specificity is unknown. The CDR3 runs 14 residues. The V gene lost 4 bases and the J gene lost 6 bases, with 13 bases spanning the gap. CDR1 and CDR2 (germline): SGHVS, FNYEAQ. Sequenced material: whole blood. The TCR comes from an adult who was a healthcare worker with PCR-confirmed SARS-CoV-2 infection or an uninfected control (not recorded which). The chain joins TRBV7-6 to TRBJ1-3; no clear D. CDR3 in DNA: TGTGCCAGCAGCTCCGGGAGTACTGAAAACACCATATATTTT. It is translated as CASSSGSTENTIYF.